The source of this T cell receptor (beta chain) is a study of cytomegalovirus exposure and HLA in healthy donors. 60 Vbeta and 13 Jbeta primers were used in PCR. Using immunoSEQ multiplex PCR, the repertoire was profiled, and TCRdb retains in-frame clones only, with some absent. The sample contains about 84,000 clones, over 75% of which appear only once. The trim removed 0 bases at V and 6 bases at J, leaving 10 bases unmatched. The length of the CDR3 is 16 residues. Germline V gene sequence: CDR1 MNHEY, CDR2 SVGAGI. The source material was PBMCs. The V call is TRBV6-5, the J call TRBJ2-7; 8 nucleotides line up with TRBD1. The clonotype comes from a male donor in good health and CMV-seropositive. The CDR3 sequence: CASSYSAGAGGFEQYF. In nucleotides, the CDR3 is TGTGCCAGCAGTTACTCTGCCGGAGCAGGGGGCTTCGAGCAGTACTTC.